The 10 T cell receptor beta chains below come from one sample, sequenced in a study of graft-versus-host responses after intestinal transplantation. The protocol was immunoSEQ multiplex PCR, while the TCRdb copy is restricted to in-frame clones and leaves out a portion. The table records tens of thousands of clones, 85% to 95% of them present only once. Their cognate antigens are unknown. The input for sequencing was unstimulated CD4+ T cells sorted from spleen or lymph node cells, taken before transplant. The receptors here all came from a human donor who was the organ donor for an intestinal transplant.

The chain is built from TRBV30 and TRBJ1-2, with TRBD1 as a possible D gene (6 bases). The CDR3 sequence is 14 residues long. V was shortened by 3 bases and J by 4 bases, with 15 bases between the two germline ends. Germline V gene sequence: CDR1 GTSNPN, CDR2 SVGIG (reference sequence). Here the CDR3 reads CAWSEGGPFYGYTF. CDR3 nucleotide sequence: TGTGCCTGGAGCGAAGGGGGTCCGTTCTATGGCTACACCTTC.

The V and J genes are TRBV4-1 and TRBJ1-5; D uncertain. The V end lost 0 bases, the J end lost 4 bases, and 10 bases lay between the germline ends. Germline values: CDR1 MGHRA, CDR2 YSYEKL. The CDR3 sequence is 15 residues long. The CDR3 nucleotides are TGCGCCAGCAGCCAAGATCACAGACCTAATCAGCCCCAGCATTTT. It specifies CASSQDHRPNQPQHF.

The genes are TRBV6-1 and TRBJ1-2; D remains unclear. CDR3 length: 15 residues. Per germline, CDR1 MNHNS and CDR2 SASEGT. Trimming took 1 base from V and 0 from J, leaving 9 bases between them. The CDR3 DNA follows: TGTGCCAGCAGTGAAGGGTCAGATACTAACTATGGCTACACCTTC. It codes for CASSEGSDTNYGYTF.

Comments on this clone: One end of the junction does not line up with germline, which may come from a read error. Other DNA sequences from this sample encode an identical CDR3 as well. The chain has TRBV27 and TRBJ1-6; 7 positions match TRBD1. In germline, CDR1 is MNHEY, CDR2 SMNVEV (reference sequence). The CDR3 totals 14 residues. The CDR3 is CASSWTGRTSPLHF. CDR3 DNA sequence: TGTGCTAGCAGTTGGACAGGAAGGACTTCACCCCTCCACTTT.

This chain joins TRBV5-1 and TRBJ1-6; TRBD1 matches 9 bases. The V gene's germline CDR1 is SGHRS and CDR2 YFSETQ. The CDR3 loop spans 17 amino acids. V gave up 3 bases and J gave up 3 bases; unmatched junction bases: 7. The CDR3 spells CASSWAATGGYNSPLHF. As DNA, the CDR3 is TGCGCCAGCAGCTGGGCGGCGACAGGGGGCTATAATTCACCCCTCCACTTT.

The V call is TRBV6-1, the J call TRBJ2-7; 7 bases are a match to TRBD2. J lost 0 bases, V lost 6 bases, and 8 bases had no gene match. The germline V gene has CDR1 MNHNS and CDR2 SASEGT. The CDR3 runs 15 residues. In DNA form, the CDR3 reads TGTGCCAGCAGCGCCTCAGCGGGGAGCTCCTACGAGCAGTACTTC. It is translated as CASSASAGSSYEQYF.

V is TRBV11-1 and J is TRBJ2-2; D might be TRBD1 (6 bases). Germline V gene data show CDR1 as SGHAT and CDR2 as FQDESV (reference sequence). V lost 0 bases and J lost 5, with 10 bases in between. This CDR3 is 15 amino acids long. The CDR3 region is CASSLADRKTGELFF. The CDR3 DNA is TGTGCCAGCAGCTTAGCGGACAGAAAAACCGGGGAGCTGTTTTTT.

This clone is a singleton in its sample. V and J are TRBV6-5 and TRBJ1-1; 8 bases agree with TRBD1. The germline V gene encodes CDR1 MNHEY and CDR2 SVGAGI. J lost 8 bases, V lost 8 bases, and 4 bases had no gene match. CDR3 length: 11 residues. CDR3 loop: CASGRQGEAFF. The CDR3 coding sequence is TGTGCCAGCGGTAGACAGGGGGAAGCTTTCTTT.

The V and J genes are TRBV5-7 and TRBJ2-5; D gene unclear. TRBV5-7 is reported as an ORF; its role is uncertain. There are 13 residues in the CDR3. V was pared by 2 bases and J by 5 bases, with 10 bases between. Here the CDR3 DNA reads TGTGCCAGCAGCTTAGTCCCTGGCGAGACCCAGTACTTC. Its protein is CASSLVPGETQYF.

As concerns this clone: Other DNA sequences in the same sample also yield this CDR3. The chain combines TRBV5-1 with TRBJ1-2; D perhaps matches TRBD1 (6 bases). V was clipped by 2 bases and J by 5 bases, with 7 bases between them. CDR3 length: 12 amino acids. Germline CDR1 SGHRS, CDR2 YFSETQ. CDR3: CASSLQGYGYTF. Written as DNA, the CDR3 is TGCGCCAGCAGCTTACAGGGTTATGGCTACACCTTC.